This T cell receptor (beta chain) was sequenced in a study of blood T cell repertoires in COVID-19. For the study at large: The cDNA or gDNA used as material had been derived from T cells, B-cell-depleted T cells, or PBMCs.

The CDR3 has 11 amino acids. Per the germline V gene, CDR1 is LGHDT and CDR2 is YNNKEL (reference sequence). Trimming left V 4 bases short and J 3 bases short, with 4 bases between. Profiling relied on immunoSEQ multiplex PCR, and the TCRdb table lists in-frame clones only, not all of them. The sample has about 54,000 clones, around 93% seen once; the top ten hold 7% to 8%. The clonotype was recovered from a woman in her sixties with active or convalescent COVID-19. Material: peripheral blood. This chain joins TRBV3-1 (or the pseudogene TRBV3-2) and TRBJ2-7; D remains unclear. The CDR3 DNA is TGTGCCAGCAGCCTCAACTACGAGCAGTACTTC. Protein product: CASSLNYEQYF.